What follows are 4 T cell receptor beta chains derived from one specimen sequenced in a study of blood T cell repertoires in COVID-19. The protocol was immunoSEQ multiplex PCR, while the TCRdb copy is restricted to in-frame clones and leaves out a portion. The data show over 120,000 clones, more than 80% seen once. Sequencing input: PBMCs or T cells enriched from blood (not recorded which). The receptor set was obtained from a man aged 50-59 years who had recovered from COVID-19.

The CDR3 region is CASSTMTGEYGYTF. The CDR3 DNA follows: TGTGCCAGTAGCACAATGACAGGGGAGTATGGCTACACCTTC. The chain recombines TRBV19 with TRBJ1-2, with 8 bases identical to TRBD1. Germline CDR1 and CDR2: LNHDA and SQIVND (reference sequence). Trimming removed 6 bases from V and 5 bases from J; junction bases left unmatched: 8. The CDR3 is 14 residues long.

J is TRBJ1-2 and V is TRBV27; 10 bases align to TRBD1. With V trimmed by 5 bases and J by 4 bases, 7 bases remained unmatched. This CDR3 spans 15 amino acids. Germline CDR1 is MNHEY and CDR2 is SMNVEV (reference sequence). CDR3 protein: CASSPARTGGYGYTF. The CDR3 region has the DNA TGTGCCAGCAGTCCTGCCCGGACAGGGGGCTATGGCTACACCTTC.

This chain joins TRBV2 and TRBJ1-2; perhaps TRBD1 as D (6 bases). CDR1 and CDR2 from the germline V gene are SNHLY and FYNNEI. This CDR3 is 13 amino acids long. V was trimmed by 7 bases and J by 5 bases, leaving 14 bases between them. In DNA form, the CDR3 reads TGTGCCAGCACCCTAGACAGGAGTTATGGCTACACCTTC. Translated, it gives CASTLDRSYGYTF.

This clone was recorded only once. The chain has TRBV10-3 and TRBJ1-2, with D tentatively TRBD1 (5 bases). This CDR3 is built from 14 residues. The V end was cut by 3 bases, the J end by 7 bases, with 15 bases between. Germline CDR1 ENHRY, CDR2 SYGVKD. CDR3 in DNA: TGTGCCATCAGTGATAGGCCGGGGGGTGGTGGCTACACCTTC. Translated: CAISDRPGGGGYTF.